The 23 T cell receptor beta chains given below trace back to one sample, sequenced in a study of patients and donors after allogeneic stem cell transplantation. TCRdb re-analysed the RT-PCR reads in MiXCR, keeping a single row per CDR3 protein. The table has 110,000 or so distinct CDR3 sequences, roughly 37% seen once. The sample taken for sequencing was blood, either unsorted or a sorted T cell fraction (not recorded which). The source is a human donor who was either an allogeneic HSCT recipient or a stem cell or donor lymphocyte infusion donor (not recorded which). It is not recorded whose cells these are; they may come from a transplant donor.

V usage is TRBV10-3 and J usage is TRBJ2-1, with unresolved D. Per germline, CDR1 ENHRY and CDR2 SYGVKD. The CDR3 is 11 residues long. The ends were cut back, 4 bases at V and 7 bases at J, with 5 bases in the middle. CDR3 sequence: CAISVRNEQFF. CDR3 nucleotide sequence: TGTGCCATCAGTGTTCGTAATGAGCAGTTCTTC.

This clonotype was seen ten or more times. This sequence joins TRBV29-1 and TRBJ1-1; D remains ambiguous. This CDR3 is 16 amino acids long. Germline-derived CDR1 and CDR2 are SQVTM and ANQGSEA. V dropped 1 base and J dropped 4 bases, with 19 bases sitting between them. The CDR3 sequence is CSVEGLQRRFPTEAFF. DNA for the CDR3: TGCAGCGTTGAAGGTCTGCAGAGGCGTTTCCCCACTGAAGCTTTCTTT.

This clonotype was seen more than once but under ten times. The chain couples TRBV5-1 to TRBJ1-3; tentative D call: TRBD1 (5 bases). V was shortened by 2 bases and J by 0 bases, with 15 bases between the two germline ends. Germline values: CDR1 SGHRS, CDR2 YFSETQ. This CDR3 region has 17 residues. The CDR3 loop is CASSLPGTASSGNTIYF. DNA of the CDR3: TGCGCCAGCAGCTTACCCGGGACCGCGAGCTCTGGAAACACCATATATTTT. Together with reference TRBV5-1 and TRBJ1-3, the CDR3 gives the full variable domain: KAGVTQTPRYLIKTRGQQVTLSCSPISGHRSVSWYQQTPGQGLQFLFEYFSETQRNKGNFPGRFSGRQFSNSRSEMNVSTLELGDSALYLCASSLPGTASSGNTIYFGEGSWLTVV.

The rearrangement links TRBV28 to TRBJ2-5; D not certain. Trimming removed 4 bases at V and 7 bases at J, with 16 bases between. Germline V gives CDR1 MDHEN, CDR2 SYDVKM. This CDR3 comprises 14 residues. Written as DNA, the CDR3 is TGTGCCAGCAGTTCGTCACAGTACAAGGGGACCCAGTACTTC. Translated: CASSSSQYKGTQYF.

The chain couples TRBV6-5 to TRBJ1-6; D gene uncertain. Trimming took 7 bases from V and 8 from J, leaving 24 bases between them. Per the germline V gene, CDR1 is MNHEY and CDR2 is SVGAGI. CDR3 length: 17 amino acids. CDR3 in DNA: TGTGCCAGCAAAAACTTGGGCCGGACCGATGGGTATTCACCCCTCCACTTT. The encoded protein is CASKNLGRTDGYSPLHF.

The chain employs TRBV15 and TRBJ2-3; D is unresolved. Trimming cost V 0 bases and J 1 base, with 5 bases left between them. The length of the CDR3 is 14 residues. Germline CDR1 is LNHNV and CDR2 is YYDKDF (reference sequence). The DNA for the CDR3 is TGTGCCACCAGCAGAGATGTCGGCACAGATACGCAGTATTTT. It encodes CATSRDVGTDTQYF.

V usage is TRBV4-3 and J usage is TRBJ2-2; tentative D call: TRBD1 (5 bases). In germline, CDR1 is LGHNA, CDR2 YSLEER. Trimming removed 0 bases from V and 8 bases from J, with 19 bases in between. This CDR3 has 17 residues. The CDR3 reads CASSQDGRETQTGELFF. CDR3 sequence (DNA): TGCGCCAGCAGCCAAGATGGCAGGGAAACCCAAACAGGGGAGCTGTTTTTT.

The genes are TRBV27 and TRBJ2-7; 8 bases line up with TRBD1. In germline, CDR1 is MNHEY, CDR2 SMNVEV (reference sequence). CDR3 size: 13 residues. V gave up 5 bases and J gave up 6 bases; unmatched junction bases: 6. As DNA, the CDR3 is TGTGCCAGCAGTCCCCGGACAGGGATCGAGCAGTACTTC. This gives the protein CASSPRTGIEQYF.

This clonotype appeared many times. The genes are TRBV12-3 or TRBV12-4 and TRBJ1-5, with D hard to call. V was clipped by 0 bases and J by 4 bases, with 7 bases between them. The CDR3 is made up of 14 amino acids. The CDR3 coding sequence is TGTGCCAGCAGTTTAGCTCGGGGAAATCAGCCCCAGCATTTT. This translates into CASSLARGNQPQHF.

The chain uses TRBV5-5 and TRBJ2-1; no clear D. Germline V lookup: CDR1 SGHKS, CDR2 YYEKEE (reference sequence). The CDR3 runs 11 residues. The germline V and J ends were trimmed by 0 bases and 9 bases, with 4 bases remaining between them. As DNA, the CDR3 is TGTGCCAGCAGCTTGGCAGTTGAGCAGTTCTTC. Amino acid sequence: CASSLAVEQFF.

CDR3 nucleotides: TGTGCCACCAGTGATTTGGACCCTCTACGGGGGGAGACCCAGTACTTC. This translates into CATSDLDPLRGETQYF. The rearrangement links TRBV24-1 to TRBJ2-5, with a tentative D call TRBD2 (6 bases). CDR1 and CDR2 (germline): KGHDR, SFDVKD. The length of the CDR3 is 16 residues. Between the trimmed V and J ends, which lost 0 bases and 5 bases, there was a span of 15 bases.

This clonotype was detected only a few times. This chain links TRBV12-3 or TRBV12-4 with TRBJ1-2, with D possibly being TRBD1 (5 bases). Trimming took off 5 bases at V and 8 bases at J, with 15 bases between the two ends. The CDR3 is 13 amino acids. The CDR3 DNA reads as TGTGCCAGCAGTCTGGGACCCTTCGGAGGCTACACCTTC. Translating it yields CASSLGPFGGYTF.

The chain is built from TRBV7-2 and TRBJ1-5; D may be TRBD1 (6 bases). V dropped 5 bases and J dropped 6 bases, with 14 bases sitting between them. Germline V gene lookup returns CDR1 SGHTA and CDR2 FQGNSA. The CDR3 loop spans 14 amino acids. CDR3 coding DNA: TGTGCCAGCAGCCCAGGACAGTTTGGTCAGCCCCAGCATTTT. It translates to CASSPGQFGQPQHF.

V and J are TRBV12-3 or TRBV12-4 and TRBJ1-6; no reliable D call. The CDR3 sequence is 15 residues long. Trimming shortened V by 5 bases and J by 9 bases, and 17 bases separated the two germline ends. In DNA form, the CDR3 reads TGTGCCAGCAGTCTCCACGGGGTTTCCTCTTCACCCCTCCACTTT. Translation: CASSLHGVSSSPLHF.

The V and J genes are TRBV12-3 or TRBV12-4 and TRBJ2-5; D perhaps matches TRBD2 (5 bases). CDR3 length: 13 residues. Trimming removed 6 bases from V and 5 bases from J, with 13 bases in between. The CDR3 DNA reads as TGTGCCAGCAGCCAAGAGGGATCGGAGACCCAGTACTTC. Translation gives CASSQEGSETQYF.

The chain links TRBV24-1 to TRBJ2-7; TRBD2 agrees at 14 bases. V lost 3 bases to trimming and J lost 2 bases; unmatched junction nucleotides: 2. The germline V gene has CDR1 KGHDR and CDR2 SFDVKD. The CDR3 sequence is 16 residues long. Here the CDR3 DNA reads TGTGCCACCAGTGATGGGACTAGCGGGAGCCCCTACGAGCAGTACTTC. Protein product: CATSDGTSGSPYEQYF.

This clonotype has a single count. The V and J genes are TRBV20-1 and TRBJ2-2; 14 bases are a match to TRBD2. Germline V lookup: CDR1 DFQATT, CDR2 SNEGSKA (reference sequence). The CDR3 sequence is 18 residues long. The junction had 10 bases not matched to a gene; V was cut back by 3 bases and J by 4 bases. The CDR3 bases are TGCAGTGCTAGGCCGAGACTAGCGGGAGGGAGGAGCACCGGGGAGCTGTTTTTT. It encodes CSARPRLAGGRSTGELFF.

The V gene is TRBV24-1, the J gene TRBJ2-1, with 8 bases matching TRBD2. Trimming cost V 1 base and J 11 bases; bases outside gene matches: 9. This CDR3 has 15 residues. The V gene's germline CDR1 is KGHDR and CDR2 SFDVKD. In nucleotides, the CDR3 is TGTGCCACCAGTGATTTTGTCAGCGGGAGACATCAGCAGTTCTTC. Residues: CATSDFVSGRHQQFF.

The sample holds one count of this clonotype. The chain links TRBV4-1 to TRBJ2-7; TRBD1 aligns across 7 bases. The CDR3 spans 15 residues. Germline trimming cut 4 bases from V and 4 bases from J; bases unmatched to any gene: 10. The germline V gene encodes CDR1 MGHRA and CDR2 YSYEKL. In nucleotides, the CDR3 is TGCGCCAGCAGCCGAAACAGGGGAGCTGAGTACGAGCAGTACTTC. Its translation is CASSRNRGAEYEQYF.

This clonotype was counted only a few times. The chain is built from TRBV11-1 and TRBJ1-4; the D is unclear. The germline V gene encodes CDR1 SGHAT and CDR2 FQDESV (reference sequence). CDR3 length: 12 residues. The V end was cut by 4 bases, the J end by 8 bases, with 8 bases between. The CDR3 here is CASSSHSEKLFF. In DNA, the CDR3 is TGTGCCAGCAGCTCTCATAGCGAAAAACTGTTTTTT.

The sample holds one count of this clonotype. The V and J genes are TRBV4-2 and TRBJ2-1; 7 nucleotides line up with TRBD1. CDR1 and CDR2 (germline): LGHNA, YNFKEQ. The CDR3 is 15 amino acids. Trimming removed 5 bases from V and 2 bases from J; junction bases left unmatched: 6. In nucleotides, the CDR3 is TGTGCCAGCAGCATGGGGACAGCTCCCTACAATGAGCAGTTCTTC. Translation gives CASSMGTAPYNEQFF.

In its sample, this clonotype was seen a few times. The chain joins TRBV7-2 to TRBJ1-6; D is unclear. The CDR3 is made up of 11 amino acids. Germline lookup yields CDR1 SGHTA and CDR2 FQGNSA. Trimming removed 5 bases from V and 14 bases from J, with 10 bases in between. The chain's CDR3 is CASSPCLTLHF. CDR3 DNA sequence: TGTGCCAGCAGCCCCTGCTTGACCCTCCACTTT.

This clonotype appeared a few times. The J gene is TRBJ1-5, the V gene TRBV6-5; 8 nucleotides match TRBD1. Per germline, CDR1 MNHEY and CDR2 SVGAGI. The ends lost 6 bases at V and 0 bases at J; junction bases unmatched: 7. The CDR3 is made up of 16 amino acids. CDR3 bases: TGTGCCAGCAGGCCCATGACAGGGGTTAGCAATCAGCCCCAGCATTTT. It yields the protein CASRPMTGVSNQPQHF.